This TCR beta chain appears in the sequencing data of a study of identical twins. General study points: Recombination models fit unrelated individuals' TCR alpha sharing but underestimated twins'. Whereas memory repertoires showed no such difference, abundant cord blood beta clonotypes carried fewer insertions.

Template switching added a universal primer site; cDNA carried unique molecular identifiers. TCRdb re-called the 5' RACE reads with MiXCR, one entry per CDR3 protein. The profile covers about 690,000 distinct CDR3 sequences, with approximately 6.1% appearing a single time and 1.5% to 2% taken by the ten largest. V shed 4 bases and J 2 bases; nucleotides not matched to a gene: 8. Per the germline V gene, CDR1 is SGHKS and CDR2 is YYEKEE (reference sequence). This CDR3 contains 15 residues. A few counts support this clonotype. As yet, its antigen is unknown. All of the donors were Caucasians in good health.

The rearrangement links TRBV5-5 to TRBJ1-2; TRBD1 matches at 7 bases. The sequencing sample was made of naive T cells sorted from blood. This TCR was sampled from a man in his late teens or twenties in good health. The CDR3 reads CASSKGQLMNYGYTF. The CDR3 DNA reads as TGTGCCAGCAGCAAGGGACAGCTGATGAACTATGGCTACACCTTC.